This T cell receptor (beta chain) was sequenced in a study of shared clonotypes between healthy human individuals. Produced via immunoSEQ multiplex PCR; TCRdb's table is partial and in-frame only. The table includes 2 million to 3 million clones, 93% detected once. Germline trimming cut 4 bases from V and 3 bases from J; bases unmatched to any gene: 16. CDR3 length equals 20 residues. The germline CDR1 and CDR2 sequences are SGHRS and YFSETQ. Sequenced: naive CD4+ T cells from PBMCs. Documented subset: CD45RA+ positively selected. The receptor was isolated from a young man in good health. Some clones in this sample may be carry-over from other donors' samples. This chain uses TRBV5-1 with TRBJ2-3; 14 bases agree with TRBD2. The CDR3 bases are TGCGCCAGCAGCGGACTCGGGACTAGCGGGAGAACAGCCTTTACAGATACGCAGTATTTT. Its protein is CASSGLGTSGRTAFTDTQYF.